The T cell receptor (beta chain) under discussion was sequenced for a study of PD-1 blockade in classical Hodgkin lymphoma. Overall study results and limits: Newly diagnosed patients had diversity similar to the baseline diversity of complete responders. Researchers reported that CD4+ TCR diversity, though not CD8+, rose significantly by C4D1.

The time point denotes: cycle 4 day 1 (C4D1), after less than 7 weeks of nivolumab. After autologous stem cell transplantation all patients relapsed, and prior brentuximab vedotin exposure differed between cohorts. Concerning this clone itself: Its antigen is undetermined.

The repertoire was sequenced with immunoSEQ multiplex PCR; TCRdb's copy has only in-frame clones and lacks some. The repertoire holds roughly 60,000 clones, with less than 95% as singletons. This CDR3 spans 15 amino acids. Germline V lookup: CDR1 MGHRA, CDR2 YSYEKL. V shed 0 bases and J shed 1 base, with 10 bases lying between them. Sequenced material: peripheral blood mononuclear cells (PBMCs), taken before the fourth cycle of nivolumab. This clonotype was obtained from a human donor with classical Hodgkin lymphoma. This chain links TRBV4-1 with TRBJ2-7; D gene ambiguous. In DNA form, the CDR3 reads TGCGCCAGCAGCCAAGATCGATCCAGTTCCTACGAGCAGTACTTC. Residues: CASSQDRSSSYEQYF.